One and the same sample provided the 18 T cell receptor beta chains below, sequenced in a study of T cell responses to AZD1222 COVID-19 vaccine. Libraries were prepared by immunoSEQ multiplex PCR; TCRdb keeps only in-frame clonotypes and omits some of them. The sample includes approximately 74,000 clones, roughly 89% of them seen just once. The sequencing here drew on peripheral blood, taken on day 0 of AZD1222 vaccination. The receptors here all came from an adult in good health.

V is TRBV18 and J is TRBJ2-3; maybe TRBD2 (6 bases). Trimming took off 4 bases at V and 0 bases at J, with 11 bases between the two ends. The CDR3 totals 15 residues. CDR1 and CDR2 (germline): KGHSH, LQKENI. The CDR3 DNA follows: TGTGCCAGCTCACGGAACGGGGGAAGCACAGATACGCAGTATTTT. Translated, it gives CASSRNGGSTDTQYF.

J is TRBJ1-1 and V is TRBV19; TRBD1 matches at 7 bases. Trimming cost V 5 bases and J 3 bases; bases outside gene matches: 6. The CDR3 consists of 14 residues. CDR1 and CDR2 (germline): LNHDA, SQIVND (reference sequence). CDR3 loop: CASSPRGEDTEAFF. The DNA of the CDR3 is TGTGCCAGTAGTCCCAGGGGGGAGGACACTGAAGCTTTCTTT. Drawing the rest from reference TRBV19 and TRBJ1-1, the complete variable domain is DGGITQSPKYLFRKEGQNVTLSCEQNLNHDAMYWYRQDPGQGLRLIYYSQIVNDFQKGDIAEGYSVSREKKESFPLTVTSAQKNPTAFYLCASSPRGEDTEAFFGQGTRLTVV.

This clone occurred a few times. The chain is built from TRBV4-2 and TRBJ2-3, with D hard to call. The CDR3 has 16 amino acids. The V end lost 0 bases, the J end lost 0 bases, and 10 bases lay between the germline ends. The germline V gene has CDR1 LGHNA and CDR2 YNFKEQ. The CDR3 sequence is CASSQEGGRSTDTQYF. CDR3 nucleotide sequence: TGTGCCAGCAGCCAAGAAGGCGGCAGAAGCACAGATACGCAGTATTTT.

The chain has TRBV4-1 and TRBJ1-5; a weak D match, TRBD1 (6 bases). The germline V and J ends were trimmed by 0 bases and 5 bases, with 14 bases remaining between them. CDR1 is MGHRA and CDR2 is YSYEKL in the germline V gene. The length of the CDR3 is 16 residues. In nucleotides, the CDR3 is TGCGCCAGCAGCCAAGAGGCAGGGGACTGGGATCAGCCCCAGCATTTT. Amino acids: CASSQEAGDWDQPQHF.

This clone was observed a handful of times. The chain carries TRBV4-3 and TRBJ2-7; 9 bases are a match to TRBD1. After removal of 0 bases from V and 5 bases from J, the junction contained 11 bases not matched to a gene. The germline gives CDR1 LGHNA, CDR2 YSLEER. There are 17 residues in the CDR3. CDR3 amino acids: CASSQETGTGSGHEQYF. For the CDR3, the DNA is TGCGCCAGCAGCCAAGAAACGGGGACAGGGTCCGGGCACGAGCAGTACTTC.

V is TRBV6-5 and J is TRBJ1-1; D may be TRBD1 (5 bases). V lost 5 bases, J lost 5 bases, and 12 bases lay in between. CDR1 MNHEY and CDR2 SVGAGI come from the germline V gene. The CDR3 is 13 residues long. In DNA, the CDR3 is TGTGCCAGCAGTAACCAGGGTGGGACTGAAGCTTTCTTT. As protein: CASSNQGGTEAFF.

The chain carries TRBV19 and TRBJ1-1; D gene ambiguous. Per germline, CDR1 LNHDA and CDR2 SQIVND (reference sequence). V was clipped by 6 bases and J by 3 bases, with 8 bases between them. This CDR3 contains 12 residues. Here the CDR3 DNA reads TGTGCCAGTAGATCGGGTTACACTGAAGCTTTCTTT. This encodes CASRSGYTEAFF.

The sample holds one count of this clone. The gene calls are TRBV5-6 and TRBJ1-2; D perhaps matches TRBD1 (6 bases). The germline V and J ends were trimmed by 1 base and 8 bases, with 15 bases remaining between them. Germline values: CDR1 SGHDT, CDR2 YYEEEE. The CDR3 contains 14 residues. CDR3 nucleotide sequence: TGTGCCAGCAGCTTGCCTGTGAACAGGGAGGGCTACACCTTC. It codes for CASSLPVNREGYTF.

This clone was seen once. The V gene is TRBV27, the J gene TRBJ2-1; 8 bases match TRBD2. Germline CDR1 MNHEY, CDR2 SMNVEV (reference sequence). The V gene end was trimmed by 5 bases and the J gene end by 0 bases; junction bases not matched to a gene: 15. This CDR3 has 19 amino acids. The CDR3 loop reads CASSPTRVLAEPSYNEQFF. The CDR3 DNA is TGTGCCAGCAGTCCCACCCGAGTACTAGCGGAGCCCTCCTACAATGAGCAGTTCTTC.

The chain couples TRBV11-2 to TRBJ2-2; 9 bases line up with TRBD1. The CDR3 runs 16 residues. Per germline, CDR1 SGHAT and CDR2 FQNNGV. The trim removed 5 bases at V and 4 bases at J, leaving 8 bases unmatched. CDR3 region: CASSDDRGVGTGELFF. CDR3 DNA sequence: TGTGCCAGCAGCGATGACAGGGGGGTCGGCACCGGGGAGCTGTTTTTT.

This sequence joins TRBV5-4 and TRBJ2-3; D not resolved. There are 14 residues in the CDR3. V lost 0 bases and J lost 2, with 7 bases in between. The germline CDR1 and CDR2 sequences are SGHNT and YYREEE (reference sequence). The CDR3 sequence: CASSLVVDTDTQYF. The DNA of the CDR3 is TGTGCCAGCAGCTTGGTCGTAGACACAGATACGCAGTATTTT.

This rearrangement joins TRBV18 to TRBJ1-1; 7 bases fit TRBD1. Germline CDR1 and CDR2: KGHSH and LQKENI. CDR3 length equals 17 residues. Trimming took 3 bases from V and 0 from J; bases not matched to a gene: 10. This CDR3 is CASSPPATGRMNTEAFF. The CDR3 DNA reads as TGTGCCAGCTCACCTCCTGCGACAGGGAGAATGAACACTGAAGCTTTCTTT. Filled out from reference TRBV18 and TRBJ1-1, the complete variable domain reads NAGVMQNPRHLVRRRGQEARLRCSPMKGHSHVYWYRQLPEEGLKFMVYLQKENIIDESGMPKERFSAEFPKEGPSILRIQQVVRGDSAAYFCASSPPATGRMNTEAFFGQGTRLTVV.

V is TRBV24-1 and J is TRBJ1-2, with 11 bases matching TRBD1. CDR3 size: 17 residues. The V segment lost 3 bases and the J segment 4 bases; nucleotides outside the gene matches: 9. The germline CDR1 and CDR2 sequences are KGHDR and SFDVKD. This CDR3 is CATSDNGQGASGYGYTF. CDR3 sequence (DNA): TGTGCCACCAGTGATAATGGACAGGGGGCGAGTGGCTATGGCTACACCTTC.

The chain is built from TRBV3-1 (or the pseudogene TRBV3-2) and TRBJ2-1, with D perhaps matching TRBD2 (7 bases). Trimming removed 8 bases at V and 10 bases at J, with 21 bases between. The CDR3 sequence is 14 residues long. The germline gives CDR1 LGHDT, CDR2 YNNKEL (reference sequence). This CDR3 reads CASGTLAGAGEQFF. CDR3 coding DNA: TGTGCCAGCGGTACCCTCGCGGGGGCCGGGGAGCAGTTCTTC.

The CDR3 loop is CASSLESAPTNEKLFF. The CDR3, as DNA: TGTGCCAGCAGCTTAGAGTCAGCCCCAACTAATGAAAAACTGTTTTTT. This chain connects TRBV7-9 to TRBJ1-4; D call uncertain. Germline loops: CDR1 SEHNR, CDR2 FQNEAQ (reference sequence). V lost 1 base and J lost 0, with 9 bases in between. The CDR3 contains 16 residues.

By proportion, this clone is medium-sized. J is TRBJ2-7 and V is TRBV28, with 7 positions matching TRBD1. The germline gives CDR1 MDHEN, CDR2 SYDVKM. The CDR3 runs 13 residues. With V trimmed by 5 bases and J by 4 bases, 5 bases remained unmatched. The CDR3 sequence is CASSRKQGYEQYF. The CDR3 coding sequence is TGTGCCAGCAGTCGTAAACAGGGGTACGAGCAGTACTTC. Variable domain in full (rest from reference TRBV28 and TRBJ2-7): DVKVTQSSRYLVKRTGEKVFLECVQDMDHENMFWYRQDPGLGLRLIYFSYDVKMKEKGDIPEGYSVSREKKERFSLILESASTNQTSMYLCASSRKQGYEQYFGPGTRLTVT.

The rearrangement joins TRBV9 to TRBJ2-7; 7 bases map to TRBD2. The CDR3 is 15 amino acids. Per germline, CDR1 SGDLS and CDR2 YYNGEE. V lost 0 bases and J lost 3; bases outside the gene matches: 6. The CDR3 here is CASSVGGTTGYEQYF. For the CDR3, the DNA is TGTGCCAGCAGCGTAGGGGGGACTACTGGCTACGAGCAGTACTTC.

The J gene is TRBJ1-2, the V gene TRBV6-5; D is perhaps TRBD1 (6 bases). Germline assignment: CDR1 MNHEY and CDR2 SVGAGI. This CDR3 is 15 amino acids long. V was pared by 7 bases and J by 0 bases, with 15 bases between. CDR3 residues: CASKPGTQANYGYTF. The CDR3 DNA is TGTGCCAGCAAACCTGGGACACAAGCTAACTATGGCTACACCTTC.